This T cell receptor beta chain was found in a study of Graves' ophthalmopathy and Graves' hyperthyroidism. RNA transcripts yielded amplified TCR beta CDR3 regions. The workflow started with a first-round RT-PCR run with HTBI primers and then moved on to a second-round multiplex PCR. TCRdb reprocessed the multiplex PCR reads via MiXCR and lists one record per CDR3 protein. Among hundreds of thousands of distinct CDR3 sequences, 20% to 25% were seen once, and the ten largest hold roughly 45%. This clonotype has at least ten counts. Sequencing used peripheral blood. This sequence was found in a woman between 50 and 59 years old with Graves' ophthalmopathy.

In DNA, the CDR3 is TGCGCCAGCAGCGACACCTATAATTCACCCCTCCACTTT. It codes for CASSDTYNSPLHF. V and J are TRBV5-1 and TRBJ1-6; D gene unclear. CDR3 size: 13 residues. The germline gives CDR1 SGHRS, CDR2 YFSETQ. Trimming removed 4 bases at V and 2 bases at J, with 4 bases between.